This TCR beta chain originates from a study of untreated major depressive disorder. Sequencing was performed with immunoSEQ multiplex PCR; in TCRdb, only in-frame clones are kept and a portion is missing. Here the sample spans about 19,000 clones, roughly 90% being singletons. The CDR3 sequence is 17 residues long. V lost 2 bases and J 8 bases, leaving 24 bases between the germline ends. The germline gives CDR1 SNHLY, CDR2 FYNNEI. Turning to this clone: Its antigen is not known.

Overall study findings and caveats: Compared with controls, depressed patients showed more TRBV05-01 (Vbeta 5.1) usage in CD4+ T cells.

Sequencing was done on a sample of CD4+ T cells from PBMCs. The TCR sequence derives from a woman in her thirties or forties with major depressive disorder. The chain carries TRBV2 and TRBJ1-1; D is unresolved. CDR3 in amino acids: CASSEYLRTAGSSEAFF. The CDR3 DNA sequence: TGTGCCAGCAGTGAATATTTAAGGACGGCAGGAAGTAGCGAAGCTTTCTTT.